What follows is one TCR beta chain and its context. Its antigen remains unidentified. The germline V gene has CDR1 LNHDA and CDR2 SQIVND (reference sequence). Trimming shortened V by 5 bases and J by 7 bases, and 15 bases separated the two germline ends. There are 14 residues in the CDR3. TCRdb re-called the 5' RACE reads with MiXCR, one entry per CDR3 protein. The data hold 400,000 or so distinct CDR3 sequences, with roughly a sixth observed a single time. The data stem from a study of T cells after yellow fever vaccination. Study-level findings and limits: Peaking faster, on day 5 versus 15, the secondary response was nonetheless weaker. Clones from primary vaccination mostly reappeared after the booster (around 96% CD4, over 85% CD8).

The chain joins TRBV19 to TRBJ2-1; D possibly corresponds to TRBD2 (6 bases). The source of this sequence is a man aged 18 to 29 who received the YFV17D yellow fever vaccine. Sample: PBMCs, taken before the yellow fever booster vaccination. The CDR3 loop is CASSLRDLLNEQFF. The CDR3 coding sequence is TGTGCCAGTAGTCTGCGGGACCTACTAAATGAGCAGTTCTTC.